The TCR beta chain described here comes from a study of vaccination effects on CD4 cells after COVID-19. Libraries were prepared by immunoSEQ multiplex PCR; TCRdb keeps only in-frame clonotypes and omits some of them. The sample lists fewer than 85,000 clones, about 67% occurring once. Points on this clone: Its antigen is not identified.

The CDR3 contains 13 residues. V was pared by 6 bases and J by 3 bases, with 10 bases between. Germline V gene data show CDR1 as SNHLY and CDR2 as FYNNEI. Isolating CD4+ T cells followed approximately nine days of culture. Two-dose vaccination with either BNT162b2 or mRNA-1273 was given to the participants. The sequence was obtained from a human donor who received a COVID-19 vaccine. The J gene is TRBJ2-3, the V gene TRBV2; D gene unclear. The specimen comprised CD4+ T cells from PBMCs cultured without peptide, sampled after COVID-19 vaccination. CDR3 in amino acids: CASSPPYTDTQYF. The CDR3 region has the DNA TGTGCCAGCAGCCCCCCATATACAGATACGCAGTATTTT.